A selection of T cell receptor beta chains follows, all from one sample in a study of blood T cells in healthy people across ages. TCRdb called the 5' RACE reads again in MiXCR, with one record for every CDR3 protein. The sample holds approximately 780,000 distinct CDR3 sequences, 25% to 30% seen once. This sample also belongs to another study, concerning T cells of mothers and their children.

The material sequenced was blood. The receptors derive from a boy younger than 18 in good health. Both conserved end residues are part of each CDR3. D genes are given only for firm matches. Some rows have no size entry. The others give once, few or many, or a class for an expanded clone.

D: .
J: TRBJ2-7
size: .
V: TRBV4-3
DNA: TGCGCCAGCAGCTTCGCGACAGGCGATAATTACGAGCAGTACTTC
CDR3: CASSFATGDNYEQYF

D: .
J: TRBJ2-6
size: few
V: TRBV5-1
DNA: TGCGCCAGCGGGGCAGCTACCTTCTCTGGGGCCAACGTCCTGACTTTC
CDR3: CASGAATFSGANVLTF

D: .
J: TRBJ2-5
size: .
V: TRBV15
DNA: TGTGCCACCAGCAGAGTTGGAAGGCGGGGACAAGAGACCCAGTACTTC
CDR3: CATSRVGRRGQETQYF

D: TRBD1
J: TRBJ2-1
size: .
V: TRBV25-1
DNA: TGTGCCAGCAGTGAGGACAGGCGCTCCTACGATGAGCAGTTCTTC
CDR3: CASSEDRRSYDEQFF

D: .
J: TRBJ1-4
size: once
V: TRBV7-9
DNA: TGTGCCAGCAGCCGAACAGGGTCGGTTGAAAAACTGTTTTTT
CDR3: CASSRTGSVEKLFF

D: .
J: TRBJ1-4
size: .
V: TRBV15
DNA: TGTGCCACCAGCCCTCTCGGACAGAAAGAAAAACTGTTTTTT
CDR3: CATSPLGQKEKLFF

D: TRBD2
J: TRBJ2-2
size: many
V: TRBV5-4
DNA: TGTGCCAGCAGCTTGGACACTAGCGGGGGGGCCCGGACGAACACCGGGGAGCTGTTTTTT
CDR3: CASSLDTSGGARTNTGELFF

D: TRBD1
J: TRBJ2-1
size: few
V: TRBV19
DNA: TGTGCCAGTAGTGTCGACAGGGGACAGGACGAGCAGTTCTTC
CDR3: CASSVDRGQDEQFF

D: TRBD2
J: TRBJ2-3
size: few
V: TRBV27
DNA: TGTGCCAGCAGTTTATTTCGGCTAGCGGGGGGGTTTGGAGATACGCAGTATTTT
CDR3: CASSLFRLAGGFGDTQYF

D: TRBD2
J: TRBJ2-1
size: few
V: TRBV24-1
DNA: TGTGCCACCAGTGACCCTTGGGGAGGGAATGAGCAGTTCTTC
CDR3: CATSDPWGGNEQFF

D: .
J: TRBJ1-6
size: many
V: TRBV15
DNA: TGTGCCACCAGCAGAGACGGAGAAGAGTCTTCACCCCTCCACTTT
CDR3: CATSRDGEESSPLHF

D: .
J: TRBJ2-5
size: few
V: TRBV9
DNA: TGTGCCAGCAGCGTAGCTGGGCAGATAGCCCAAGAGACCCAGTACTTC
CDR3: CASSVAGQIAQETQYF

D: .
J: TRBJ2-1
size: .
V: TRBV10-3
DNA: TGTGCCATCAGTGAGGGAAATGAGCAGTTCTTC
CDR3: CAISEGNEQFF

D: TRBD2
J: TRBJ2-7
size: few
V: TRBV6-2/TRBV6-3
DNA: TGTGCCAGCAGCCTTCGGACTAGCGATGAGCAGTACTTC
CDR3: CASSLRTSDEQYF

D: .
J: TRBJ2-6
size: .
V: TRBV11-2
DNA: TGTGCCAGCAGCTTAGATGGGAAGGTAACAGCCAGTACCTCTGGGGCCAACGTCCTGACTTTC
CDR3: CASSLDGKVTASTSGANVLTF

D: .
J: TRBJ2-5
size: .
V: TRBV27
DNA: TGTGCCAGCAGCCCACTTGGGCCGGTAAAGGAGACCCAGTACTTC
CDR3: CASSPLGPVKETQYF

D: .
J: TRBJ2-1
size: few
V: TRBV7-2
DNA: TGTGCCAGCAGCTTAGGACTAACCGTTTACAATGAGCAGTTCTTC
CDR3: CASSLGLTVYNEQFF

D: TRBD1
J: TRBJ2-7
size: .
V: TRBV28
DNA: TGTGCCAGCAGACGGGACAGGGGGCTTATAGTGCAGTACTTC
CDR3: CASRRDRGLIVQYF

D: TRBD1
J: TRBJ1-1
size: .
V: TRBV7-9
DNA: TGTGCCAGCAGCTTAGACAGGGGTCCTGAAGCTTTCTTT
CDR3: CASSLDRGPEAFF

D: TRBD2
J: TRBJ2-5
size: .
V: TRBV20-1
DNA: TGCAGTGCTAGCAAACTAGCGGGGGTTAAAGAGACCCAGTACTTC
CDR3: CSASKLAGVKETQYF

D: .
J: TRBJ1-1
size: few
V: TRBV5-1
DNA: TGCGCCAGCAGCTTGGGCGTCGGGACAACTGAAGCTTTCTTT
CDR3: CASSLGVGTTEAFF

D: .
J: TRBJ1-4
size: .
V: TRBV4-1
DNA: TGCGCCAGCAGCCAGCAAGAGGGATTCACTAATGAAAAACTGTTTTTT
CDR3: CASSQQEGFTNEKLFF

D: .
J: TRBJ1-2
size: few
V: TRBV4-2
DNA: TGTGCCAGCAGCCAAGATTTAGCCTCTTCCCTTTATGGCTACACCTTC
CDR3: CASSQDLASSLYGYTF

D: .
J: TRBJ1-2
size: .
V: TRBV6-1
DNA: TGTGGCAGCAGTGCGGGACGAGATGGCTACACCTTC
CDR3: CGSSAGRDGYTF

D: TRBD1
J: TRBJ2-7
size: .
V: TRBV7-9
DNA: TGTGCCAGCAGCGCGACAGGGCTGGACGAGCAGTACTTC
CDR3: CASSATGLDEQYF